This T cell receptor (beta chain) was captured in a study of OX40 agonist ivuxolimab in advanced cancers. Some background on the complete study: The costimulatory receptor OX40 (CD134) was targeted by ivuxolimab, a fully human IgG2 agonistic monoclonal antibody. Intravenous ivuxolimab was administered to patients every 2 weeks at six dose levels: 0.01, 0.1, 0.3, 1.5, 3 and 10 mg/kg. The purpose of peripheral TCRbeta sequencing was to test whether ivuxolimab changed TCR sequence diversity and led to clonal T-cell expansion. Patients were allowed to have had prior anti-PD-1, anti-PD-L1 or anti-CTLA-4 therapy, and roughly 40% of the dose-escalation patients had previously received checkpoint inhibitors. The monotherapy dose-escalation portion (N = 52 patients) of the phase I ivuxolimab trial is reported in the paper. A male proportion of almost 85% and a mean age of approximately 55 years, ranging from 23 to 79, were recorded for the dose-escalation cohort. Of the roughly 53 patients in dose escalation, some 20 had hepatocellular carcinoma, about 15 had melanoma, 9 had renal cell carcinoma and 9 had head and neck cancer. Three dose-escalation patients achieved partial responses, one with hepatocellular carcinoma and two with cutaneous melanoma.

To sequence the TCRbeta CDR3 region, genomic DNA was isolated from the sorted cells. TCRbeta CDR3 regions were sequenced using the immunoSEQ Assay. TCRdb's version of the immuneACCESS table is confined to in-frame rearrangements and falls short of the full clone set. An unresolved V gene accounts for under half of the shortfall where checked; the remainder is of unknown origin. This sample holds roughly 60,000 clones; 90% to 95% were observed only once. Jointly, the top ten make up approximately 18% of the sample. For this clone: Its antigen is still unknown. The record has no base qualities; no much larger clone is one base away.

On the study overall, not on this receptor specifically: Low levels of normalized T-cell clonal expansion were also seen in some patients who did not respond. In the 0.1-3.0 mg/kg groups, partial responders had among the lowest normalized peripheral clonal expansion, particularly in CD8+ T cells. At doses of 0.1 to 3.0 mg/kg, clonal expansion of both CD4+ and CD8+ T cells in blood was seen between baseline and week 6. After ivuxolimab, expanded clones were on average more numerous among CD8+ T cells than among CD4+ T cells. The antigen specificity of the peripheral T cells that underwent clonal expansion was not determined.

The trial excluded patients who had a history of autoimmune disease or who were on systemic immunosuppression. In every dose cohort, peripheral blood was drawn for TCR sequencing at baseline, cycle 4 day 1, and cycle 7 day 1. The samples were drawn from a first-in-human, open-label, multicenter phase I dose-escalation trial of ivuxolimab. Adults with locally advanced or metastatic melanoma, renal cell, hepatocellular, or head and neck squamous cell carcinoma were enrolled in the trial. Before TCR sequencing, CD4+ and CD8+ T cells were separately sorted from peripheral blood. Trimmed from V: 5 bases; trimmed from J: 7 bases; junction bases lacking a gene match: 6. The germline V gene provides CDR1 LGHNA and CDR2 YNFKEQ. Its CDR3 holds 14 amino acids, cysteine through phenylalanine. Only the CDR3 part of the read is kept: 42 bases, read in frame from the first base.

This receptor was identified in an adult with an advanced solid tumor such as melanoma, head and neck, liver or kidney cancer. Material: CD4+ or CD8+ T cells sorted from blood, obtained in a trial of the OX40 agonist ivuxolimab. The sequence is built from TRBV4-2 and TRBJ1-5; TRBD1 matches 9 bases in the middle. The CDR3 in this case is CASSGQGPAQPQHF. Read as DNA, the sequence is TGTGCCAGCAGCGGACAGGGGCCGGCGCAGCCCCAGCATTTT.